This TCR beta chain derives from a study of T cells in Graves' hyperthyroidism and ophthalmopathy. As to this clonotype: The antigen remains unidentified.

Researchers amplified the TCR beta CDR3 regions from RNA transcripts. A first-round RT-PCR of the TCR CDR3 used the HTBI primer set. TCRdb ran MiXCR on the multiplex PCR reads and lists one entry per CDR3 protein. The sample has approximately 700,000 distinct CDR3 sequences, over 15% seen once. A lack of ophthalmopathy progression within 18 months defined stable Graves' hyperthyroidism. Among the patients, aged 18 to 65, hyperthyroidism was newly diagnosed and had lasted under 2 months. The CDR3 totals 16 residues. Germline V gene lookup returns CDR1 MNHEY and CDR2 SVGAGI. The J segment lost 0 bases and the V segment lost 0 bases, leaving 2 bases of the junction unmatched. Notes on the study in general: From stable hyperthyroidism, ophthalmopathy was separated by a 13 V-J model.

The clonotype was recovered from a man aged 18 to 29 with Graves' hyperthyroidism. The rearrangement links TRBV6-5 to TRBJ1-3, with TRBD1 matching 7 bases. The specimen was blood. The CDR3 region is CASSYSGTASGNTIYF. The CDR3 nucleotides read TGTGCCAGCAGTTACTCCGGGACAGCCTCTGGAAACACCATATATTTT.